This paragraph covers one TCR beta chain sequence. Its specific antigen is unknown. Base quality data are lacking; no much larger clone is found one base away. The data belong to a study of graft-versus-host responses after intestinal transplantation (dated by TCRdb to 2020 to 2023). In terms of the full investigation: Multivisceral, liver-intestinal, or isolated intestinal transplants were received by the recipients. Every recipient was given anti-thymocyte globulin induction, then maintenance tacrolimus and steroids for about 3 years. Graft-versus-host and host-versus-graft alloreactive T cell clones were tracked in the graft, circulation and bone marrow after intestinal transplantation using bulk TCR-beta CDR3 sequencing. To identify alloreactive clones, pre-transplant mixed lymphocyte reaction products were sequenced and then compared with unstimulated pre-transplant donor and recipient T cells. The cohort enrolled about two dozen intestinal transplant recipients, one of whom was a retransplant, and 3 patients without pretransplant specimens were excluded. A peak of at least 4% donor T cells among recipient peripheral blood mononuclear cells was the definition used for donor T cell macrochimerism. Rather than being sequenced by the commercial service, samples from a few later patients were sequenced in-house on an Illumina MiSeq and processed with MiXCR. The paper's findings and limits, for the study overall: The relatively low number and heterogeneity of intestinal transplant patients limited the conclusions. In patients with donor T cell macrochimerism, the allografts had high GvH to HvG T cell clonal ratios. GvH clones were found in recipient bone marrow, and some of the GvH clones appeared earlier in ileal mucosa or blood, which is consistent with an intestinal mucosal origin. Early after transplant, peak levels of circulating GvH clones were found to be associated with declines in HvG clones.

The germline V gene encodes CDR1 MNHNS and CDR2 SASEGT. V sheds 7 bases and J sheds 2 bases, leaving 12 bases between their ends. The CDR3 holds 14 amino acids from the cysteine to the phenylalanine. The kept DNA is CDR3 alone, 42 bases in frame from the first base. The receptor library was made with the immunoSEQ multiplex PCR assay. For most patients, genomic DNA was isolated with the Qiagen DNeasy Blood and Tissue Kit and shipped frozen to Adaptive Biotechnologies for TCR sequencing. For most patients, genomic DNA was subjected to high-throughput TCR-beta CDR3 sequencing by Adaptive Biotechnologies. Under the source paper's analysis protocol: Adaptive's ImmunoSEQ software was the source of the TCR sequencing data for 15 to 20 patients, while three other patients were processed with MiXCR and VDJtools. To correct CD4 versus CD8 sorting errors, any sequence found in both subsets at a frequency ratio below 5:1 was removed. CDR3 nucleotide sequences shared by donor and recipient were removed because the origin of these sequences could not be assigned. To count as alloreactive, a clone needed at least 2-fold expansion over unstimulated cells and a minimum CFSE-low frequency of 0.002% (template counts) or 0.001% (read counts). Mappable clones were those detected in sequenced pre-transplant spleen, lymph node, or MLR CFSE-low populations of the donor or recipient. The cumulative frequency of alloreactive clones was calculated as a percentage of all sequences, weighted by copy number. The table was pulled from immuneACCESS by TCRdb, which kept in-frame rearrangements only. Such tables lose some clones; where checked, under half of the loss comes from unresolved V genes, and the rest has no known cause. D and trimming were read from the DNA, whereas the V and J calls and clone size are those reported in that table. The sample table records tens of thousands of clones; approximately 88% of these occur just once. The ten largest clones take up roughly 2.6% of the sample.

The sample's time point label, decoded: cells obtained before transplantation from donor or recipient. CD3+CD4+ and CD3+CD8+ populations were FACS-sorted from unstimulated pre-transplant donor and recipient cells taken from spleen or lymph nodes. Recombination linked TRBV6-1 to TRBJ2-1, with a tentative D gene TRBD1 over 6 matching bases. The clonotype originates from a human donor who received an intestinal transplant. This material consisted of unstimulated CD8+ T cells sorted from spleen or lymph node cells, taken before intestinal transplant. For the CDR3, the sequence is CASISTGTYNEQFF. The nucleotides read TGTGCCAGCATTAGCACAGGGACCTACAATGAGCAGTTCTTC.